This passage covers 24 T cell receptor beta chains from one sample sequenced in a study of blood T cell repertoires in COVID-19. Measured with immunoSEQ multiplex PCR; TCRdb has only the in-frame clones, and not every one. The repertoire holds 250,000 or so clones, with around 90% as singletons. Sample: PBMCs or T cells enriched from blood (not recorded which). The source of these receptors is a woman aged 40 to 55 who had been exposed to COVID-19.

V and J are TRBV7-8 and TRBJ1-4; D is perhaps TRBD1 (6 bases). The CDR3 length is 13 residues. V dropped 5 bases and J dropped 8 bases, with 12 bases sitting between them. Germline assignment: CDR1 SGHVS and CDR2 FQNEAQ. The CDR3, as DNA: TGTGCCAGCAGCAACAGGGCGAGGGAAAAACTGTTTTTT. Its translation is CASSNRAREKLFF.

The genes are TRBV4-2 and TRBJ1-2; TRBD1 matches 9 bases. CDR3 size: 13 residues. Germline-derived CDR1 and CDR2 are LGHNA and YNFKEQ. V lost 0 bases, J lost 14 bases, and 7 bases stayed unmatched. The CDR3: CASSQDSGQGYTF. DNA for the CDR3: TGTGCCAGCAGCCAAGATTCAGGACAGGGGTATACCTTC.

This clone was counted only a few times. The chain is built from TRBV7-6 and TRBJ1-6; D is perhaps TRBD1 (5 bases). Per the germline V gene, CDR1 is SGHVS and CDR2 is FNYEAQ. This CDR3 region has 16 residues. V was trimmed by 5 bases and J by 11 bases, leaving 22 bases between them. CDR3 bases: TGTGCCAGCAGCCCGAGGGGTGGAGGGGCTTTAGCACCCCTCCACTTT. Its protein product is CASSPRGGGALAPLHF.

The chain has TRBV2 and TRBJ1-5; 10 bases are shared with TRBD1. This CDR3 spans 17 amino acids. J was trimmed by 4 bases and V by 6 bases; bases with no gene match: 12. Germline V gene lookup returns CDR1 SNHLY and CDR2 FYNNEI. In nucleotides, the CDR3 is TGTGCCAGCAGACTCCCCGGGACAGGGGCAGGAAATCAGCCCCAGCATTTT. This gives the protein CASRLPGTGAGNQPQHF.

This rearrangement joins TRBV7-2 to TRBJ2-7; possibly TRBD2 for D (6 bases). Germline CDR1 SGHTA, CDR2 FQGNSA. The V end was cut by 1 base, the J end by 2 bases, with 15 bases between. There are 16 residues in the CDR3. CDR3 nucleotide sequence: TGTGCCAGCAGCTTAGTTCCCAGCGGGTCAACCTACGAGCAGTACTTC. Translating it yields CASSLVPSGSTYEQYF.

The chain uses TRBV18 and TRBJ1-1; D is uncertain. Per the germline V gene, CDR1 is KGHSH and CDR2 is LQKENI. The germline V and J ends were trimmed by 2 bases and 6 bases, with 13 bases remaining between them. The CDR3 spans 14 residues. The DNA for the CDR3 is TGTGCCAGCTCACCAAGTGCCTCACGGGCTGAAGCTTTCTTT. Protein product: CASSPSASRAEAFF.

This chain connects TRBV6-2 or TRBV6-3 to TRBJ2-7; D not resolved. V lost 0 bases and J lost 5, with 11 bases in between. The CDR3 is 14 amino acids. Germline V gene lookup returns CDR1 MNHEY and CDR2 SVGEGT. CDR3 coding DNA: TGTGCCAGCAGTTACTCTTACGGGTCCGACGAGCAGTACGTC. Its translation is CASSYSYGSDEQYV.

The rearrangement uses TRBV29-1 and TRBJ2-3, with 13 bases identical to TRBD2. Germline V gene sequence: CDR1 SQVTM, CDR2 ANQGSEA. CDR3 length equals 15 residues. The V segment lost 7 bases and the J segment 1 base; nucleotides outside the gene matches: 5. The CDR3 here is CSALGTSGGTDTQYF. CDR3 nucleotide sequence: TGCAGCGCACTAGGGACTAGCGGGGGCACAGATACGCAGTATTTT.

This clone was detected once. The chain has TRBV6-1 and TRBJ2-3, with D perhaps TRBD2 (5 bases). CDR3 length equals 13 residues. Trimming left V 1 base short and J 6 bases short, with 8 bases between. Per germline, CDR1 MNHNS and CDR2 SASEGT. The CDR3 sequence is CASSEGAGDTQYF. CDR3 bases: TGTGCCAGCAGTGAAGGTGCGGGCGATACGCAGTATTTT.

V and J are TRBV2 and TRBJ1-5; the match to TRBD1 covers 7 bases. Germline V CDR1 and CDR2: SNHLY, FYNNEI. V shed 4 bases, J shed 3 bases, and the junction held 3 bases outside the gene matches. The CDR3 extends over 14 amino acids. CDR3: CASSAGTANQPQHF. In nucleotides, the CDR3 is TGTGCCAGCAGTGCCGGGACAGCCAATCAGCCCCAGCATTTT.

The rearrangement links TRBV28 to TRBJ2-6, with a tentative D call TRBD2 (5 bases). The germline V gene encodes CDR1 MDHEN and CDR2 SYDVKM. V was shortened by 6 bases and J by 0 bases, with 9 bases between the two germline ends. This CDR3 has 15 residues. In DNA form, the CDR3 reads TGTGCCAGCAGCCCCGGAGGCTCTGGGGCCAACGTCCTGACTTTC. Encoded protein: CASSPGGSGANVLTF.

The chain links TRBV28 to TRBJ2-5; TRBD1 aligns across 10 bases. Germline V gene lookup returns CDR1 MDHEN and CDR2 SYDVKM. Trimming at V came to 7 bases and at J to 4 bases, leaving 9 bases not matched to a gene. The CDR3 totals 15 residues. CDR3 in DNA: TGTGCCAGCAATTCGTTCCGGGACAGGGGAGAGACCCAGTACTTC. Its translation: CASNSFRDRGETQYF. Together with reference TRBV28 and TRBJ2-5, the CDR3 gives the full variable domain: DVKVTQSSRYLVKRTGEKVFLECVQDMDHENMFWYRQDPGLGLRLIYFSYDVKMKEKGDIPEGYSVSREKKERFSLILESASTNQTSMYLCASNSFRDRGETQYFGPGTRLLVL.

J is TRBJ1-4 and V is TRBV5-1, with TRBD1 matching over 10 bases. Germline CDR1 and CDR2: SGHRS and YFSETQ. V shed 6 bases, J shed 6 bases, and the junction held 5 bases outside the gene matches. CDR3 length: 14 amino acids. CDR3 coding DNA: TGCGCCAGCAACGACAGGGGGCGCGATGAAAAACTGTTTTTT. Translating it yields CASNDRGRDEKLFF.

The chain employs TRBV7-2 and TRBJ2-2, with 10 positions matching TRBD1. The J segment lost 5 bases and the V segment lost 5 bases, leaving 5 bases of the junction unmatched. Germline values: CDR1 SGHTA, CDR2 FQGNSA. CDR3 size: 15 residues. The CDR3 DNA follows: TGTGCCAGCAGCCCTTGGACAGGGGGGACCGGGGAGCTGTTTTTT. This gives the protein CASSPWTGGTGELFF.

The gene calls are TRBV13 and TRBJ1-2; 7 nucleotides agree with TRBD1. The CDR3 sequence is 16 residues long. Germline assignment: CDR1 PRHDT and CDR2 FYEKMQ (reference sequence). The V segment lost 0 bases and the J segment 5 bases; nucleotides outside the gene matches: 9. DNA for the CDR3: TGTGCCAGCAGCTTAGGCCTGGGGACAGATACTTATGGCTACACCTTC. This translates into CASSLGLGTDTYGYTF.

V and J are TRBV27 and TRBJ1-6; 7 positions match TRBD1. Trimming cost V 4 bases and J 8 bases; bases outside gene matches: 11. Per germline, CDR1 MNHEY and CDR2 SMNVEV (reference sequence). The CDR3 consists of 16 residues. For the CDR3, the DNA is TGTGCCAGCAGTTCCCGGTGGAGGGGGCCTGATTCACCCCTCCACTTT. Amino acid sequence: CASSSRWRGPDSPLHF.

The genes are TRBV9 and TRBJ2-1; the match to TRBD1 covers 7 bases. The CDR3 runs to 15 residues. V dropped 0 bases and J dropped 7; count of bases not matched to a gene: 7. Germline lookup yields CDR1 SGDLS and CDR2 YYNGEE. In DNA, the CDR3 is TGTGCCAGCAGCGTAGCAGGACAGGTGCCGAATGAGCAGTTCTTC. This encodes CASSVAGQVPNEQFF.

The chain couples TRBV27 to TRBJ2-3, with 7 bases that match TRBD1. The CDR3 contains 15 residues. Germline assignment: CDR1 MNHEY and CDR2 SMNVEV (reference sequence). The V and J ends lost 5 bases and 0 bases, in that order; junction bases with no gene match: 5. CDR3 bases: TGTGCCAGCAGTCCGGGGACAGCTAGCACAGATACGCAGTATTTT. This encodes CASSPGTASTDTQYF.

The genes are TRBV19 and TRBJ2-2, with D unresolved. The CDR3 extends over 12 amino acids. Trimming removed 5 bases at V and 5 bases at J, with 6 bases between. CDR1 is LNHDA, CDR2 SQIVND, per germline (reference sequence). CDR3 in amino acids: CASSPQTGELFF. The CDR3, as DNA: TGTGCCAGTAGTCCCCAAACCGGGGAGCTGTTTTTT.

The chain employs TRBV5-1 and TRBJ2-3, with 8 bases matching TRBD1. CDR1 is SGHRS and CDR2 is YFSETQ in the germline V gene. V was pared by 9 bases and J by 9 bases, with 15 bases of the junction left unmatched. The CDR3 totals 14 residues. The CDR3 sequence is CATTLGDTGGTQYF. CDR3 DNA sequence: TGCGCCACTACCCTTGGGGACACAGGGGGGACGCAGTATTTT.

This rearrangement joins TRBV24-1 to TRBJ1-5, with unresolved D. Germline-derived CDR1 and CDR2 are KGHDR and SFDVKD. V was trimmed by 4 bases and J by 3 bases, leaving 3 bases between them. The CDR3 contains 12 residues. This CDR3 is CATSEYNQPQHF. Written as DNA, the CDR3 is TGTGCCACCAGTGAATACAATCAGCCCCAGCATTTT.

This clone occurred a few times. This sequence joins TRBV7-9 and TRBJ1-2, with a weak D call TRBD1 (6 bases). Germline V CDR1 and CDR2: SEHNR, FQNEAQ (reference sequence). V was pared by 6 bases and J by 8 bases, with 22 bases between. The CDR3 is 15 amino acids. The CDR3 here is CASSFNRRGAEGYTF. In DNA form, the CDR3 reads TGTGCCAGCAGTTTTAATCGTCGGGGGGCGGAGGGCTACACCTTC.

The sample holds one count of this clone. The CDR3 bases are TGTGCCATCAGTGAGACCCGGGACACTTACTACACAGATACGCAGTATTTT. This sequence encodes CAISETRDTYYTDTQYF. The rearrangement joins TRBV10-3 to TRBJ2-3, with D maybe TRBD1 (6 bases). Trimming pared 2 bases from V and 2 bases from J, leaving 17 bases between. Germline V CDR1 and CDR2: ENHRY, SYGVKD. The CDR3 has 17 residues.

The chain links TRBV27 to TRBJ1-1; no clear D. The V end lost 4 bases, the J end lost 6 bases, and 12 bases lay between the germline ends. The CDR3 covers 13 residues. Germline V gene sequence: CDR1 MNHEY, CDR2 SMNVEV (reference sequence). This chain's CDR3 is CASSWRRAAEAFF. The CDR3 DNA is TGTGCCAGCAGTTGGAGAAGAGCAGCTGAAGCTTTCTTT.